This TCR beta chain derives from a study of CD8 T cells in Susac syndrome (dated by TCRdb to between 2017 and 2020). Broadly, across the study: Whether CD8+ T cell activation and differentiation in Susac syndrome was antigen driven was tested using repertoire sequencing. General findings and caveats noted by the study authors: The number of individuals in the TCR sequencing and HLA analysis was recognized as being relatively small.

Taken from cysteine to phenylalanine, the CDR3 has 14 residues. Solely the CDR3 DNA is kept, with 42 bases framed from the first base. The germline V end is reduced by 1 base and the J end by 6 bases; junction bases left unmatched: 2. The germline V gene specifies KGHDR as CDR1 and SFDVKD as CDR2. RNA was extracted with the RNeasy kit and 0.5 to 1 ug was reverse transcribed using random hexamers. The immunoSEQ multiplex PCR assay, covering 54 Vbeta and 13 Jbeta segments, was used to amplify TCR beta CDR3 regions. To correct PCR amplification bias, a synthetic template baseline was used for both primer optimization and computational correction. As for the authors' bioinformatics: Only productive sequences were kept, with reads annotated to V, D and J genes according to IMGT and analyzed in immunoSEQ Analyzer. Clonality was calculated as one minus the Shannon entropy normalized by log2 of the number of productive unique sequences. Public and private clones were assessed among the 100 most prevalent clones of each patient and control. Clones were defined as Susac-specific if absent from the healthy and MS cohorts, from 1052 published viral clones and from other ImmuneACCESS disease sequences. Using fastp trimming at Q25 and MiXCR clonotype assembly, TCRdb reanalyzed the public sequencing data and kept in-frame beta chains. Records with the same CDR3 protein are collapsed into one entry carrying the most frequent genes and DNA. Clone size and V and J calls follow TCRdb, not the original study. Recorded for this sample are 120,000 to 150,000 distinct CDR3 sequences; roughly 94% of them occurred a single time. The top ten hold nearly 0.085% of the sample.

High-throughput TCR beta sequencing profiled peripheral blood CD8+ and CD4+ T cells from healthy donors, Susac syndrome patients and multiple sclerosis patients. Healthy donors were age- and sex-matched controls. Bulk CD8+ and CD4+ T cells were purified magnetically by negative isolation, whereas CD8+ TEMRA cells were enriched by FACS. Blood was collected in EDTA tubes and processed within 24 hours, with PBMCs isolated through density gradient centrifugation. PBMCs destined for TCR sequencing were cryopreserved in liquid nitrogen and later thawed in a 37 °C water bath. The sorted or isolated CD4+, CD8+ and CD8+ TEMRA cells had a purity of 90% or higher. As concerns this clonotype: This clone's antigen is unknown. No base qualities exist here, and no much larger clone lies one base off it.

The source is a human donor in good health. Sequencing was done on a sample of CD4+ T cells from PBMCs. This receptor chain uses TRBV24-1 and TRBJ2-1, and 7 junctional nucleotides match TRBD1. The CDR3 protein sequence reads: CATSDLYRGNEQFF. The base sequence is TGTGCCACCAGTGATTTATACAGGGGCAATGAGCAGTTCTTC.